The 21 T cell receptor beta chains given below trace back to one sample, sequenced in a study of CD8 T cells in ankylosing spondylitis. TCRdb analysed the 5' RACE reads with MiXCR anew, one entry per CDR3 protein. The sample records 240,000 or so distinct CDR3 sequences, about 10% being singletons. The material sequenced was blood, either unsorted or a sorted T cell fraction (not recorded which). The receptors here all came from a male donor with ankylosing spondylitis or in good health (not recorded which).

This clonotype was observed a few times. The V gene is TRBV7-9, the J gene TRBJ1-2, with 8 bases matching TRBD1. CDR1 is SEHNR and CDR2 is FQNEAQ in the germline V gene (reference sequence). J gave up 8 bases and V 5 bases, and 13 bases lay outside the gene matches. This CDR3 comprises 15 residues. CDR3 sequence reads: CASSRATGVKEGYTF. The CDR3 DNA reads TGTGCCAGCAGCCGGGCGACAGGGGTTAAAGAAGGCTACACCTTC.

This clonotype occurred many times. The chain has TRBV15 and TRBJ2-7; no clear D. V was pared by 0 bases and J by 5 bases, with 14 bases between. CDR1 is LNHNV and CDR2 is YYDKDF in the germline V gene (reference sequence). This CDR3 contains 15 residues. This CDR3 is CATSRDQSLYHEQYF. CDR3 nucleotides: TGTGCCACCAGCAGAGACCAAAGCCTTTACCACGAGCAGTACTTC.

In this sample, this clonotype turned up a few times. One end of the junction varies from germline; a read error may be responsible. The chain carries TRBV20-1 and TRBJ2-3; D unresolved. Germline CDR1 DFQATT, CDR2 SNEGSKA (reference sequence). The CDR3 sequence is 16 residues long. CDR3 sequence: CCARDLVGEAPDTQYF. CDR3 DNA sequence: TGCTGTGCTAGAGATCTTGTAGGCGAGGCGCCAGATACGCAGTATTTT.

This clonotype showed up just a few times. The rearrangement uses TRBV28 and TRBJ2-1; 10 nucleotides agree with TRBD2. This CDR3 is built from 20 residues. CDR1 and CDR2 from the germline V gene are MDHEN and SYDVKM. V lost 3 bases, J lost 4 bases, and 18 bases stayed unmatched. As DNA, the CDR3 is TGTGCCAGCAGTTTCCCCGCTTATAAGCGGGAGGGAAGTAAATACAATGAGCAGTTCTTC. It is translated as CASSFPAYKREGSKYNEQFF.

A few counts support this clonotype. This chain connects TRBV7-9 to TRBJ2-7; D might be TRBD2 (6 bases). V gave up 1 base and J gave up 6 bases, with 10 bases separating them. Germline lookup yields CDR1 SEHNR and CDR2 FQNEAQ (reference sequence). There are 13 residues in the CDR3. The CDR3 DNA follows: TGTGCCAGCAGCTTAGGGGGCGGGACCGAGCAGTACTTC. Protein sequence: CASSLGGGTEQYF.

A few counts support this clonotype. The gene calls are TRBV5-5 and TRBJ1-5; D not resolved. The germline V gene has CDR1 SGHKS and CDR2 YYEKEE (reference sequence). The CDR3 has 14 residues. Trimming shortened V by 0 bases and J by 4 bases, and 8 bases separated the two germline ends. DNA for the CDR3: TGTGCCAGCAGCTTGGAGGCAGTAAATCAGCCCCAGCATTTT. Translating gives CASSLEAVNQPQHF. Complete variable domain (other parts from reference TRBV5-5 and TRBJ1-5): DAGVTQSPTHLIKTRGQQVTLRCSPISGHKSVSWYQQVLGQGPQFIFQYYEKEERGRGNFPDRFSARQFPNYSSELNVNALLLGDSALYLCASSLEAVNQPQHFGDGTRLSIL.

This clonotype was recorded many times. The chain uses TRBV29-1 and TRBJ2-3; TRBD2 is a possible D gene (5 bases). Per germline, CDR1 SQVTM and CDR2 ANQGSEA. The V and J ends lost 5 bases and 2 bases respectively, with 17 bases between them. The CDR3 loop spans 15 amino acids. CDR3 region: CSVSRDPDPTDTQYF. In nucleotides, the CDR3 is TGCAGCGTTTCCCGGGATCCCGACCCCACAGATACGCAGTATTTT.

This clonotype was counted ten times or more. The chain couples TRBV7-3 to TRBJ2-1, with a tentative D call TRBD1 (7 bases). The CDR3 spans 16 residues. V lost 5 bases and J lost 7, with 21 bases in between. The germline V gene encodes CDR1 SGHTA and CDR2 FQGTGA. This CDR3 reads CASSVSQGGGRNEQFF. The CDR3 DNA is TGTGCCAGCAGCGTATCCCAGGGGGGTGGAAGAAATGAGCAGTTCTTC.

This clonotype has at least ten counts. The J gene is TRBJ2-1, the V gene TRBV9, with unresolved D. The germline V and J ends were trimmed by 4 bases and 8 bases, with 16 bases remaining between them. The CDR3 is 14 amino acids. In germline, CDR1 is SGDLS, CDR2 YYNGEE. The CDR3 sequence: CASSPWPNWDEQFF. CDR3 DNA: TGTGCCAGCAGCCCTTGGCCAAATTGGGATGAGCAGTTCTTC. The variable domain in full, completed from reference TRBV9 and TRBJ2-1, reads DSGVTQTPKHLITATGQRVTLRCSPRSGDLSVYWYQQSLDQGLQFLIQYYNGEERAKGNILERFSAQQFPDLHSELNLSSLELGDSALYFCASSPWPNWDEQFFGPGTRLTVL.

This chain links TRBV2 with TRBJ2-1; possibly TRBD1 for D (5 bases). Trimming removed 6 bases from V and 0 bases from J, with 12 bases in between. CDR1 is SNHLY, CDR2 FYNNEI, per germline. The CDR3 is made up of 15 amino acids. DNA of the CDR3: TGTGCCAGCAGCCCAGCAGGGTCCTCCTACAATGAGCAGTTCTTC. Its protein is CASSPAGSSYNEQFF. Using reference TRBV2 and TRBJ2-1 for the parts outside the CDR3, the full variable domain is EPEVTQTPSHQVTQMGQEVILRCVPISNHLYFYWYRQILGQKVEFLVSFYNNEISEKSEIFDDQFSVERPDGSNFTLKIRSTKLEDSAMYFCASSPAGSSYNEQFFGPGTRLTVL.

This clonotype showed up just a few times. This chain uses TRBV7-7 with TRBJ2-1; tentative D call: TRBD2 (5 bases). The germline V and J ends were trimmed by 2 bases and 5 bases, with 16 bases remaining between them. In germline, CDR1 is SSHAT, CDR2 FNYEAQ (reference sequence). The CDR3 runs to 16 residues. The CDR3 DNA reads TGTGCCAGCAGCTTAAGTTTCTGGGGAGTAAACAATGAGCAGTTCTTC. It specifies CASSLSFWGVNNEQFF. Together with reference TRBV7-7 and TRBJ2-1, the CDR3 gives the full variable domain: GAGVSQSPRYKVTKRGQDVTLRCDPISSHATLYWYQQALGQGPEFLTYFNYEAQPDKSGLPSDRFSAERPEGSISTLTIQRTEQRDSAMYRCASSLSFWGVNNEQFFGPGTRLTVL.

Many counts were recorded for this clonotype. The chain recombines TRBV29-1 with TRBJ1-1, with a possible D match to TRBD1 (5 bases). Germline-derived CDR1 and CDR2 are SQVTM and ANQGSEA. Trimming removed 6 bases from V and 1 base from J, with 12 bases in between. CDR3 length: 13 amino acids. CDR3 nucleotide sequence: TGCAGCGTCGACCCCGGGGGGAACACTGAAGCTTTCTTT. It yields the protein CSVDPGGNTEAFF.

This rearrangement joins TRBV7-9 to TRBJ1-4; tentative D call: TRBD1 (5 bases). Trimming removed 5 bases from V and 4 bases from J, with 14 bases in between. This CDR3 spans 15 amino acids. Looked up from germline, CDR1 is SEHNR and CDR2 is FQNEAQ (reference sequence). CDR3 coding DNA: TGTGCCAGCAGCCCGGGACTGGGGTATAATGAAAAACTGTTTTTT. This codes for CASSPGLGYNEKLFF.

The table lists this clonotype with many counts. The J gene is TRBJ2-2, the V gene TRBV5-1, with D possibly TRBD2 on 6 matching bases. Germline CDR1 is SGHRS and CDR2 is YFSETQ. The germline V and J ends were trimmed by 8 bases and 5 bases, with 19 bases remaining between them. This CDR3 is built from 15 residues. The CDR3 reads CARNSLGGLTGELFF. The CDR3 nucleotides are TGCGCCAGGAACTCTCTCGGGGGTTTAACCGGGGAGCTGTTTTTT.

This clonotype appeared many times. The chain employs TRBV4-2 and TRBJ2-3; 8 bases agree with TRBD2. This CDR3 is built from 16 residues. Trimming at V came to 1 base and at J to 1 base, leaving 4 bases not matched to a gene. The germline V gene has CDR1 LGHNA and CDR2 YNFKEQ. The CDR3 region has the DNA TGTGCCAGCAGCCAAGGGAGCGGGAGCGGCACAGATACGCAGTATTTT. Protein product: CASSQGSGSGTDTQYF.

The chain is built from TRBV29-1 and TRBJ2-7; no firm D call. Germline V gene sequence: CDR1 SQVTM, CDR2 ANQGSEA. The CDR3 spans 13 residues. With 3 bases removed from V and 5 bases from J, the gap between germline ends came to 14 bases. This CDR3 reads CSVEVGSLDEQYF. CDR3 sequence (DNA): TGCAGCGTTGAGGTAGGATCGCTGGACGAGCAGTACTTC.

In its sample, this clonotype was seen a few times. A much larger clone differs by one base, so this may be a read error. V and J are TRBV20-1 and TRBJ2-3; no reliable D call. This CDR3 is 14 amino acids long. In germline, CDR1 is DFQATT, CDR2 SNEGSKA (reference sequence). The CDR3 reads CSARRQASTDRQYF. DNA of the CDR3: TGCAGTGCTAGGCGGCAAGCTTCCACAGATAGGCAGTATTTT.

This clonotype has a count of ten or more. This chain uses TRBV20-1 with TRBJ2-3, with D possibly TRBD2 on 6 matching bases. V shed 2 bases and J shed 5 bases, with 20 bases lying between them. The CDR3 covers 16 residues. Per the germline V gene, CDR1 is DFQATT and CDR2 is SNEGSKA (reference sequence). Here the CDR3 reads CSARLILSGGIDTQYF. The CDR3, as DNA: TGCAGTGCTAGATTGATTCTGAGCGGAGGGATAGATACGCAGTATTTT.

This clonotype was detected ten times or more. This chain links TRBV5-1 with TRBJ2-1; no firm D call. The CDR3 runs to 16 residues. V was cut by 2 bases and J by 3 bases, with 15 bases left in between. Germline V gene lookup returns CDR1 SGHRS and CDR2 YFSETQ. CDR3: CASSFGPVRDYNEQFF. The CDR3 DNA reads as TGCGCCAGCAGCTTCGGTCCTGTTAGGGACTACAATGAGCAGTTCTTC.

This clonotype came up a few times. CDR3 in DNA: TGTGCCAGCAGCTCTCTAGCGGGGGGCGACAATGAGCAGTTCTTC. The encoded protein is CASSSLAGGDNEQFF. This chain links TRBV5-4 with TRBJ2-1; 11 bases agree with TRBD2. The CDR3 contains 15 residues. V was pared by 3 bases and J by 5 bases, with 4 bases of the junction left unmatched. CDR1 and CDR2 from the germline V gene are SGHNT and YYREEE (reference sequence).

This clonotype was seen a handful of times. The chain recombines TRBV11-2 with TRBJ2-5; TRBD1 or TRBD2 may be the D gene (5 bases each). The CDR3 runs 16 residues. Germline V gene data show CDR1 as SGHAT and CDR2 as FQNNGV. V shed 1 base and J shed 3 bases, with 15 bases lying between them. The CDR3 sequence: CASSLALGVGEETQYF. The DNA of the CDR3 is TGTGCCAGCAGCTTAGCGTTGGGGGTTGGAGAAGAGACCCAGTACTTC.